Below are 9 T cell receptor beta chains sequenced from a single sample in a study of Tregs in tolerant kidney transplant recipients. Related graft donors supplied nonmyeloablative bone marrow transplants, and mixed chimerism was transient. Profiled with immunoSEQ multiplex PCR; TCRdb holds only in-frame clones, not every one. The sample has tens of thousands of clones; over 75% are singletons. The sample was CD4+ T cells from blood (PBMCs), taken 6 months after the transplant. The receptors here all came from a human patient who received a combined kidney and bone marrow transplant. Some T cells may be provided by the graft donor.

The DNA for the CDR3 is TGCAGCGTCCCGGGACTGGCCTGGGGCTCCTACGAGCAGTACTTC. This translates into CSVPGLAWGSYEQYF. The J gene is TRBJ2-7, the V gene TRBV29-1; a possible D gene is TRBD2 (6 bases). V was trimmed by 6 bases and J by 0 bases, leaving 18 bases between them. The CDR3 totals 15 residues. Germline V CDR1 and CDR2: SQVTM, ANQGSEA.

The chain recombines TRBV27 with TRBJ2-3; 9 bases are shared with TRBD2. J was trimmed by 2 bases and V by 0 bases; bases with no gene match: 3. Germline values: CDR1 MNHEY, CDR2 SMNVEV (reference sequence). The CDR3 consists of 16 residues. CDR3 DNA sequence: TGTGCCAGCAGTTTATCGGCTAGCGGGGACACAGATACGCAGTATTTT. Its translation is CASSLSASGDTDTQYF.

V gene TRBV19 combines with J gene TRBJ1-5, with TRBD1 matching over 8 bases. After removal of 4 bases from V and 1 base from J, the junction contained 9 bases not matched to a gene. Germline V gives CDR1 LNHDA, CDR2 SQIVND (reference sequence). This CDR3 region has 17 residues. The CDR3 nucleotides are TGTGCCAGTAGTAGTCAGGGACAGGTTCTCAGCAATCAGCCCCAGCATTTT. Protein: CASSSQGQVLSNQPQHF.

This clone was detected once. The chain is built from TRBV11-3 and TRBJ2-7; a possible D gene is TRBD2 (5 bases). Germline-derived CDR1 and CDR2 are SGHNT and YENEEA. The CDR3 covers 14 residues. Deletions cut 5 bases from V and 3 bases from J, with 14 bases between. CDR3 sequence: CASSRGETLYEQYF. CDR3 nucleotide sequence: TGTGCCAGCAGCCGGGGTGAGACTCTCTACGAGCAGTACTTC. The full variable domain, rest sourced from reference TRBV11-3 and TRBJ2-7, is EAGVVQSPRYKIIEKKQPVAFWCNPISGHNTLYWYLQNLGQGPELLIRYENEEAVDDSQLPKDRFSAERLKGVDSTLKIQPAELGDSAVYLCASSRGETLYEQYFGPGTRLTVT.

Only one count was recorded for this clone. The gene calls are TRBV7-2 and TRBJ1-5; 9 positions agree with TRBD1. The CDR3 runs 18 residues. The J segment lost 1 base and the V segment lost 5 bases, leaving 12 bases of the junction unmatched. Germline values: CDR1 SGHTA, CDR2 FQGNSA. The CDR3 nucleotides read TGTGCCAGCAGCAAGGAACAGGGGGCATGGGGGAGCAATCAGCCCCAGCATTTT. This encodes CASSKEQGAWGSNQPQHF.

The chain employs TRBV10-1 and TRBJ2-7; 12 bases fit TRBD2. Germline lookup yields CDR1 WNHNN and CDR2 SYGVQD (reference sequence). The CDR3 has 16 residues. Trimming removed 6 bases from V and 4 bases from J; junction bases left unmatched: 10. The CDR3 loop reads CASRKVASGRVYEQYF. DNA of the CDR3: TGCGCCAGCAGAAAAGTCGCTAGCGGGAGGGTGTACGAGCAGTACTTC.

The chain uses TRBV18 and TRBJ1-4; no reliable D call. The CDR3 sequence is 15 residues long. Germline V gives CDR1 KGHSH, CDR2 LQKENI. V dropped 4 bases and J dropped 3 bases, with 12 bases sitting between them. As DNA, the CDR3 is TGTGCCAGCTCACAGAATCACAACCCTAATGAAAAACTGTTTTTT. Its protein product is CASSQNHNPNEKLFF.

V and J are TRBV7-9 and TRBJ2-3; 7 bases fit TRBD2. The CDR3 contains 15 residues. V lost 6 bases, J lost 3 bases, and 9 bases stayed unmatched. Germline CDR1 and CDR2: SEHNR and FQNEAQ (reference sequence). This chain's CDR3 is CASSGPWGGTDTQYF. CDR3 bases: TGTGCCAGCAGTGGTCCTTGGGGGGGGACAGATACGCAGTATTTT. Full variable domain (outside the CDR3, taken from reference TRBV7-9 and TRBJ2-3): DTGVSQNPRHKITKRGQNVTFRCDPISEHNRLYWYRQTLGQGPEFLTYFQNEAQLEKSRLLSDRFSAERPKGSFSTLEIQRTEQGDSAMYLCASSGPWGGTDTQYFGPGTRLTVL.

In its sample, this clone was seen once. The chain uses TRBV25-1 and TRBJ2-7; no clear D. Germline loops: CDR1 MGHDK, CDR2 SYGVNS. Trimming took 0 bases from V and 0 from J, leaving 6 bases between them. The length of the CDR3 is 14 residues. CDR3 protein: CASSEYSSSYEQYF. Written as DNA, the CDR3 is TGTGCCAGCAGTGAATATTCTTCCTCCTACGAGCAGTACTTC.